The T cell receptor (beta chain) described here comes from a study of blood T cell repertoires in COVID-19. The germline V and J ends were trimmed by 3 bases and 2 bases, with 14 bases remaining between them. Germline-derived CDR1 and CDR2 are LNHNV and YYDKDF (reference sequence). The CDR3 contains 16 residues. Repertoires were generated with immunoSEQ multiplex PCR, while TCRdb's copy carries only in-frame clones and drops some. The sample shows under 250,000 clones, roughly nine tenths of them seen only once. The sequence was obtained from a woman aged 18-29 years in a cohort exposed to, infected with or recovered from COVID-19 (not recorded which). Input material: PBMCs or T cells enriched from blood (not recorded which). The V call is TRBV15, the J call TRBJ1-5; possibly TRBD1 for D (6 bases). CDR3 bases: TGTGCCACCAGCAGCAGGGGTTCAGTAGGCAATCAGCCCCAGCATTTT. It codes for CATSSRGSVGNQPQHF.